The 9 T cell receptor beta chains below come from one sample, sequenced in a study of blood T cell repertoires in COVID-19. Libraries were prepared by immunoSEQ multiplex PCR; TCRdb keeps only in-frame clonotypes and omits some of them. The sample records under 100,000 clones, roughly 80% being singletons. The material sequenced was peripheral blood. The origin of the receptors is a woman aged 35 to 49 with active or convalescent COVID-19.

This clone was observed a few times. The chain employs TRBV11-2 and TRBJ2-1, with D unresolved. The CDR3 consists of 14 residues. Trimming removed 7 bases from V and 2 bases from J, with 12 bases in between. Germline CDR1 and CDR2: SGHAT and FQNNGV. In DNA form, the CDR3 reads TGTGCCAGCATGCCGCTAGGTGCCTACAATGAGCAGTTCTTC. Its translation: CASMPLGAYNEQFF.

V and J are TRBV11-3 and TRBJ1-2; D not resolved. The CDR3 covers 12 residues. Trimming took off 0 bases at V and 13 bases at J, with 12 bases between the two ends. Germline assignment: CDR1 SGHNT and CDR2 YENEEA. The CDR3 DNA follows: TGTGCCAGCAGCTTAGATAACCAGGACTGCACCTTC. Translated, it gives CASSLDNQDCTF. Full variable domain (outside the CDR3, taken from reference TRBV11-3 and TRBJ1-2): EAGVVQSPRYKIIEKKQPVAFWCNPISGHNTLYWYLQNLGQGPELLIRYENEEAVDDSQLPKDRFSAERLKGVDSTLKIQPAELGDSAVYLCASSLDNQDCTFGSGTRLTVV.

This chain links TRBV27 with TRBJ2-7; 11 bases are a match to TRBD2. From germline, CDR1 is MNHEY and CDR2 SMNVEV (reference sequence). With V trimmed by 2 bases and J by 7 bases, 7 bases remained unmatched. This CDR3 spans 15 amino acids. The CDR3 sequence is CASSLRVAGGWEQYF. The CDR3 region has the DNA TGTGCCAGCAGTTTAAGAGTAGCGGGAGGGTGGGAGCAGTACTTC.

The chain recombines TRBV5-8 with TRBJ2-7; 10 bases are a match to TRBD1. The CDR3 has 16 amino acids. Germline CDR1 and CDR2: SGHTS and YDEGEE. V trimming: 1 base; J trimming: 7 bases; junction bases outside the gene matches: 11. The CDR3 DNA reads TGTGCCAGCAGCTTGACCACCGGGACAGGGGTGGGGGAGCAGTACTTC. It encodes CASSLTTGTGVGEQYF.

The CDR3 coding sequence is TGTGCCAGCAACCTAGCGGGGAACACCGGGGAGCTGTTTTTT. Translation: CASNLAGNTGELFF. The genes are TRBV27 and TRBJ2-2, with TRBD2 identical over 8 bases. Trimming took 7 bases from V and 1 from J; bases not matched to a gene: 2. CDR3 length: 14 amino acids. Per germline, CDR1 MNHEY and CDR2 SMNVEV (reference sequence).

The chain joins TRBV10-3 to TRBJ1-6; TRBD1 is a possible D gene (5 bases). The ends were cut back, 0 bases at V and 10 bases at J, with 13 bases in the middle. The length of the CDR3 is 15 residues. Germline assignment: CDR1 ENHRY and CDR2 SYGVKD. For the CDR3, the DNA is TGTGCCATCAGTGAGTCGGGGGAGGTATGGTCACCCCTCCACTTT. Translation: CAISESGEVWSPLHF.

The rearrangement joins TRBV29-1 to TRBJ1-2; D gene ambiguous. Trimming shortened V by 5 bases and J by 0 bases, and 10 bases separated the two germline ends. The V gene's germline CDR1 is SQVTM and CDR2 ANQGSEA. CDR3 length equals 13 residues. CDR3 amino acids: CSVSKTTNYGYTF. The CDR3 DNA follows: TGCAGCGTTTCTAAGACAACTAACTATGGCTACACCTTC.

The chain links TRBV4-2 to TRBJ2-1; TRBD2 aligns across 13 bases. Germline-derived CDR1 and CDR2 are LGHNA and YNFKEQ. This CDR3 region has 17 residues. V lost 5 bases and J lost 0; bases outside the gene matches: 4. This chain's CDR3 is CASSGRLAGGSYNEQFF. The CDR3, as DNA: TGTGCCAGCAGCGGCCGACTAGCGGGGGGCTCCTACAATGAGCAGTTCTTC.

The gene calls are TRBV6-5 and TRBJ1-3; 8 bases are shared with TRBD1. Germline CDR1 and CDR2: MNHEY and SVGAGI. V shed 6 bases and J 4 bases; nucleotides not matched to a gene: 5. This CDR3 has 14 amino acids. The CDR3 sequence is CASSRTGMGNTIYF. The CDR3 nucleotides read TGTGCCAGCAGCAGGACAGGGATGGGAAACACCATATATTTT.